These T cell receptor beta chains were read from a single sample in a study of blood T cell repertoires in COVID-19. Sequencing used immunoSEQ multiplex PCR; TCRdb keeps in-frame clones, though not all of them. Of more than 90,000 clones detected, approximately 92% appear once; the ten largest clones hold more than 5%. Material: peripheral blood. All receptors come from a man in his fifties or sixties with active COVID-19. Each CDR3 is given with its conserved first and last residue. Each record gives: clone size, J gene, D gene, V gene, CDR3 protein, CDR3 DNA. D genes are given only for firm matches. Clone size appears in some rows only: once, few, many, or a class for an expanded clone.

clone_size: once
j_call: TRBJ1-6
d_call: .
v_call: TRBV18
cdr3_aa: CASSLGPQGSPLHF
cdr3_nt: TGTGCCAGCTCACTTGGCCCTCAGGGTTCACCCCTCCACTTT

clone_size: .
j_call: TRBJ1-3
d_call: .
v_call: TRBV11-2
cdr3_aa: CASSPLQGRGNTIYF
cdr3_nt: TGTGCCAGCAGCCCCCTCCAGGGGCGGGGAAACACCATATATTTT

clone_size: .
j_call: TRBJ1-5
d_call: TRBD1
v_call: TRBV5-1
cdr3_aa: CASSLAGTGHQPQHF
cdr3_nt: TGCGCCAGCAGCTTGGCCGGGACAGGGCATCAGCCCCAGCATTTT

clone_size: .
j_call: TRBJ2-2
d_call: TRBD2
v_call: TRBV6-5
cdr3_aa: CASSPAGSNTGELFF
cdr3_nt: TGTGCCAGCAGCCCAGCGGGGAGCAACACCGGGGAGCTGTTTTTT

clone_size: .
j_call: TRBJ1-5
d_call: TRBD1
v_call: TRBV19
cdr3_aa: CASSPGDRGYDQPQHF
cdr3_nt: TGTGCCAGTAGTCCGGGGGACAGGGGGTACGATCAGCCCCAGCATTTT

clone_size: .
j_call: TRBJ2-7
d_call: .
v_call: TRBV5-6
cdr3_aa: CASSGGRSWEQYF
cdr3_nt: TGTGCCAGCAGCGGGGGGAGGTCGTGGGAGCAGTACTTC

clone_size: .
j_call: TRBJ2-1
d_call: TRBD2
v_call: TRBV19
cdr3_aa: CASSIRTSGDSSSYNEQFF
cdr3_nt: TGTGCCAGTAGTATACGAACTAGCGGGGACTCTAGCTCCTACAATGAGCAGTTCTTC

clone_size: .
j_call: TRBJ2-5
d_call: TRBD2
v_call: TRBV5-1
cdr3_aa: CASRREGPQETQYF
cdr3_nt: TGCGCCAGCAGGAGGGAGGGCCCCCAAGAGACCCAGTACTTC

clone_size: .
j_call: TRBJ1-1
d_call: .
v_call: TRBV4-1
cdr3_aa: CASSQDLTEAFF
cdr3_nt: TGCGCCAGCAGCCAAGATCTTACTGAAGCTTTCTTT

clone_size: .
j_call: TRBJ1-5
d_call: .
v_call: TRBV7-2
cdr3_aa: CASSLRSGDGNQPQHF
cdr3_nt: TGTGCCAGCAGCTTACGGTCAGGGGACGGCAATCAGCCCCAGCATTTT

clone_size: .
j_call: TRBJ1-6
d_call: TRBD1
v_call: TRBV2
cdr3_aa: CASSGQGADSPLHF
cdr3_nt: TGTGCCAGCAGTGGGCAGGGGGCCGATTCACCCCTCCACTTT

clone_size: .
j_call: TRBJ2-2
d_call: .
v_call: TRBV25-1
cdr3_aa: CASAGLADTGELFF
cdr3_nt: TGTGCCAGTGCGGGGTTAGCGGACACCGGGGAGCTGTTTTTT

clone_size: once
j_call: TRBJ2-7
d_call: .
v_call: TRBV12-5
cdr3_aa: CASGFFGSYEQYF
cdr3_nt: TGTGCTAGTGGTTTTTTCGGGAGTTACGAGCAGTACTTC

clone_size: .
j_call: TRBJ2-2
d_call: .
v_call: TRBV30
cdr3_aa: CAWSPGLNTGELFF
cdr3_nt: TGTGCCTGGAGTCCGGGTTTGAACACCGGGGAGCTGTTTTTT

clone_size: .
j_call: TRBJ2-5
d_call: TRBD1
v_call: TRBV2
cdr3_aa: CASRTGGKTQYF
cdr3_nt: TGTGCCAGCAGGACAGGGGGGAAGACCCAGTACTTC

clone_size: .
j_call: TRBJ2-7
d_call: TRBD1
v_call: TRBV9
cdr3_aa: CASSTGLREGALSEQYF
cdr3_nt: TGTGCCAGCAGCACGGGCCTAAGAGAGGGGGCGCTTAGCGAGCAGTACTTC

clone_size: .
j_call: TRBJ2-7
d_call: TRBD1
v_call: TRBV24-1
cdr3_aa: CATSEGQGYEQYF
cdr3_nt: TGTGCCACCAGTGAAGGACAGGGCTACGAGCAGTACTTC

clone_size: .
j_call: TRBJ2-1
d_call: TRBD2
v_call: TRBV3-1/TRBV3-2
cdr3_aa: CASSQALAGGVNEQFF
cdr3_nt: TGTGCCAGCAGCCAAGCCTTAGCGGGAGGGGTCAATGAGCAGTTCTTC

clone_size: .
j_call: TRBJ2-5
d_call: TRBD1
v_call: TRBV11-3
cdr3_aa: CASSLGTGRKETQYF
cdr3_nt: TGTGCCAGCAGCTTAGGGACAGGGCGGAAAGAGACCCAGTACTTC

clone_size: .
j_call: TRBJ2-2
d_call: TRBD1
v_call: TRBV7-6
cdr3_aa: CASRETGKGAGELFF
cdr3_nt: TGTGCCAGCAGGGAGACAGGGAAGGGGGCCGGGGAGCTGTTTTTT

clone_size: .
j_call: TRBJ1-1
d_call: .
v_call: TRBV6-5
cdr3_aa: CATVLTGSTEAFF
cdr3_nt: TGTGCCACCGTGCTTACAGGGAGCACTGAAGCTTTCTTT

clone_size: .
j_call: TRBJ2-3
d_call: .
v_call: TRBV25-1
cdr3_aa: CASSDSSTDTQYF
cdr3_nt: TGTGCCAGCAGTGATTCTTCCACAGATACGCAGTATTTT

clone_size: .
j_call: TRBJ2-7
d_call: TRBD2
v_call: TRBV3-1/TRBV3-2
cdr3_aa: CASKQSSGTYEQYF
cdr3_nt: TGTGCCAGCAAACAGTCTAGCGGAACCTACGAGCAGTACTTC

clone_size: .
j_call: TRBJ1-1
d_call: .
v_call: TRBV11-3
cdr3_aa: CASLGGKAFF
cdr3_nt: TGTGCCAGCTTAGGGGGAAAGGCTTTCTTT

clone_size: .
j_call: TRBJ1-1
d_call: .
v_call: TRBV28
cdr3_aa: CASTLNTEAFF
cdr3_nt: TGTGCCAGCACCTTGAACACTGAAGCTTTCTTT

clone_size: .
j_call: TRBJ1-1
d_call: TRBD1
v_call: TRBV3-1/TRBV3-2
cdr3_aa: CASSQSDRGQTAFF
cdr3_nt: TGTGCCAGCAGCCAATCGGACAGGGGGCAAACGGCTTTCTTT

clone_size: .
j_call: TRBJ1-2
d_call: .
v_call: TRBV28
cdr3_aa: CASSILPGTHIYGYTF
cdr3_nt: TGTGCCAGCAGTATACTGCCCGGGACACATATCTATGGCTACACCTTC

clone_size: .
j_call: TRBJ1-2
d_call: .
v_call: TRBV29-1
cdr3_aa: CSVSRNTNYGYTF
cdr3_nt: TGCAGCGTTTCGAGGAATACTAACTATGGCTACACCTTC

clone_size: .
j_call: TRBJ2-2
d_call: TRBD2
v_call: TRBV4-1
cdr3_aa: CASSQDLGLAGVGSVPGELFF
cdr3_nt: TGCGCCAGCAGCCAAGATCTAGGACTAGCGGGAGTAGGGTCGGTCCCCGGGGAGCTGTTTTTT

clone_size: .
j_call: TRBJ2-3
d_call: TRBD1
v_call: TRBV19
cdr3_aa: CASSRRQGAFSGTDTQYF
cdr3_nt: TGTGCCAGTAGTAGACGTCAGGGGGCGTTCTCAGGCACAGATACGCAGTATTTT

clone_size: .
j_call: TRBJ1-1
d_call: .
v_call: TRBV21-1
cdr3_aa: CATRRAFF
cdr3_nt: TGTGCCACCCGCCGGGCTTTCTTT

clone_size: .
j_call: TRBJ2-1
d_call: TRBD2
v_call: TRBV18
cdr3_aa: CASSPRLAGEYEQFF
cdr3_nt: TGTGCCAGCTCACCGAGACTAGCGGGAGAATATGAGCAGTTCTTC

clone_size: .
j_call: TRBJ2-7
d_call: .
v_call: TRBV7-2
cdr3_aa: CASSLDSSGGYEQYF
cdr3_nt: TGTGCCAGCAGCTTAGACTCGAGCGGAGGATACGAGCAGTACTTC

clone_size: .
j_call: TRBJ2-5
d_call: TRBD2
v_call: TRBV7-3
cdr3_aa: CASSLNPSGTGTQYF
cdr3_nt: TGTGCCAGCAGCTTAAATCCTAGCGGGACTGGGACCCAGTACTTC

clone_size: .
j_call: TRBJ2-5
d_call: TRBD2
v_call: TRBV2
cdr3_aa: CASSSQGGRETQYF
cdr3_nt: TGTGCCAGCAGCTCTCAGGGAGGGAGAGAGACCCAGTACTTC

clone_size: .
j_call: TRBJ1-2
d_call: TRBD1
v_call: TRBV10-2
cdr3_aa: CASIITGDNYGYTF
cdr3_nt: TGCGCCAGCATTATTACAGGGGACAACTATGGCTACACCTTC